Listed below are T cell receptor beta chains from one sample, sequenced in a study of neoadjuvant anti-PD-1 for oral cavity cancer. Method: immunoSEQ multiplex PCR; TCRdb's copy keeps in-frame clones and lacks some. The sample contains 14,000 or so clones, 70% to 75% of which appear only once. Here the sequenced sample was PBMCs, taken after nivolumab (anti-PD-1) treatment. All receptors derive from a person aged 35 to 85 with oral cavity squamous cell carcinoma. CDR3s include the opening cysteine and the closing phenylalanine or tryptophan. A D gene is named only where the DNA matches it firmly. Size is omitted from some rows. Given values are once, few, many or a class for expanded clones.

CDR3aa,CDR3nt,j_gene,d_gene,abundance,v_gene,len
CASRNEAGGPGEQFF,TGTGCCAGCAGAAATGAGGCGGGAGGGCCGGGTGAGCAGTTCTTC,TRBJ2-1,TRBD2,-,TRBV6-4,15
CAIARVASGGANTGELFF,TGTGCCATCGCGCGCGTGGCCAGCGGGGGGGCCAACACCGGGGAGCTGTTTTTT,TRBJ2-2,TRBD2,-,TRBV10-3,18
CASSPWTGPLADYTF,TGTGCCAGCAGCCCTTGGACAGGTCCCCTTGCTGACTACACCTTC,TRBJ1-2,TRBD1,-,TRBV5-5,15
CAWNGGSGRPPYEQYF,TGTGCCTGGAACGGAGGTAGCGGGAGGCCCCCCTACGAGCAGTACTTC,TRBJ2-7,TRBD2,-,TRBV30,16
CASSSRRGVVNTEAFF,TGCGCCAGCAGCTCCCGTCGGGGGGTGGTGAACACTGAAGCTTTCTTT,TRBJ1-1,-,few,TRBV5-1,16
CASSFLNTEAFF,TGTGCCAGTAGTTTCCTGAACACTGAAGCTTTCTTT,TRBJ1-1,-,-,TRBV19,12
CASTGTGTSSQPQHF,TGTGCCAGTACCGGGACAGGGACCTCCAGTCAGCCCCAGCATTTT,TRBJ1-5,TRBD1,-,TRBV19,15
CASSQDLTNTEAFF,TGCGCCAGCAGCCAAGACTTGACTAACACTGAAGCTTTCTTT,TRBJ1-1,-,-,TRBV4-1,14
CASSVSTFYEQYF,TGTGCCAGCAGTGTGAGTACTTTTTACGAGCAGTACTTC,TRBJ2-7,-,once,TRBV2,13
CASSQAPVGQGAVEQYF,TGCGCCAGCAGCCAAGCCCCCGTGGGCCAGGGGGCGGTCGAGCAGTACTTC,TRBJ2-7,TRBD1,-,TRBV4-1,17
CASSLRPWDSARDGNQPQHF,TGTGCCAGCAGTTTAAGGCCTTGGGACAGCGCCCGGGATGGCAATCAGCCCCAGCATTTT,TRBJ1-5,TRBD1,-,TRBV27,20
CASRVNNLKGTEAFF,TGTGCCAGCAGAGTGAATAATCTTAAAGGCACTGAAGCTTTCTTT,TRBJ1-1,-,few,TRBV2,15
CASSSRDPKGSGYTF,TGTGCCAGCAGCAGCCGGGACCCTAAAGGCAGTGGCTACACCTTC,TRBJ1-2,-,once,TRBV7-2,15
CASSYSGGPQGYGYTF,TGTGCCAGCAGTTACTCCGGGGGTCCGCAGGGCTATGGCTACACCTTC,TRBJ1-2,-,-,TRBV6-6,16
CATGAIYGYTF,TGTGCCACCGGGGCCATCTATGGCTACACCTTC,TRBJ1-2,-,-,TRBV15,11
CAWSNTAAGNTIYF,TGTGCCTGGAGTAATACAGCGGCTGGAAACACCATATATTTT,TRBJ1-3,-,-,TRBV30,14
CASSRLAGTQETQYF,TGCGCCAGCAGCCGACTAGCGGGGACTCAAGAGACCCAGTACTTC,TRBJ2-5,TRBD2,-,TRBV4-1,15
CASSESGAQDLAKNIQYF,TGTGCCAGCAGTGAATCGGGTGCCCAAGATCTAGCCAAAAACATTCAGTACTTC,TRBJ2-4,-,medium-sized,TRBV2,18
CASQGGNEQYF,TGTGCCAGCCAAGGGGGGAACGAGCAGTACTTC,TRBJ2-7,-,once,TRBV6-1,11
CASMAGAGHEQYF,TGTGCCAGCATGGCTGGGGCAGGGCACGAGCAGTACTTC,TRBJ2-7,-,-,TRBV7-2,13
CASSNPQGGISNQPQHF,TGCGCCAGCAGCAACCCCCAAGGGGGTATTAGCAATCAGCCCCAGCATTTT,TRBJ1-5,-,-,TRBV4-1,17
CASSQSGQSNQPQHF,TGTGCCAGCAGTCAATCTGGACAGTCCAATCAGCCCCAGCATTTT,TRBJ1-5,-,once,TRBV6-5,15
CASSQLPGLAGGDHTQYF,TGCGCCAGCAGCCAACTCCCGGGACTAGCGGGGGGGGACCATACGCAGTATTTT,TRBJ2-3,TRBD2,-,TRBV4-1,18
CASSLGRNEQFF,TGTGCCAGCAGCTTAGGTCGGAATGAGCAGTTCTTC,TRBJ2-1,-,-,TRBV11-2,12
CASSVTGKAYEQYF,TGTGCCAGCAGCGTGACAGGGAAGGCCTACGAGCAGTACTTC,TRBJ2-7,TRBD1,-,TRBV9,14
CASSRLPTDTQYF,TGCGCCAGCAGTCGGCTACCCACAGATACGCAGTATTTT,TRBJ2-3,-,-,TRBV5-1,13
CASSGQGAGEQFF,TGTGCCAGCAGTGGACAGGGGGCGGGTGAGCAGTTCTTC,TRBJ2-1,TRBD1,-,TRBV6-4,13
CASSQVVQGSDTQYF,TGTGCCAGCAGCCAAGTTGTCCAGGGTTCAGATACGCAGTATTTT,TRBJ2-3,-,-,TRBV4-2,15
CASGLFRFYGYTF,TGTGCTAGTGGTTTATTCCGGTTCTATGGCTACACCTTC,TRBJ1-2,-,-,TRBV12-5,13
CASSIEIPRVGELFF,TGTGCCAGTAGTATAGAAATCCCCAGAGTCGGGGAGCTGTTTTTT,TRBJ2-2,-,-,TRBV19,15
CASSLVQGRGYTF,TGTGCCAGCAGCTTAGTCCAGGGGCGAGGCTACACCTTC,TRBJ1-2,-,-,TRBV11-2,13
CATSRVGEGYGYTF,TGTGCCACCTCCCGGGTGGGGGAAGGGTACGGCTACACCTTC,TRBJ1-2,-,few,TRBV5-4,14
CASSGRTDNSPLHF,TGTGCCAGCAGTGGAAGGACCGATAATTCACCCCTCCACTTT,TRBJ1-6,-,few,TRBV6-1,14
CASAREGRQLDEQYF,TGTGCCAGCGCGCGGGAGGGCCGCCAGTTGGACGAGCAGTACTTC,TRBJ2-7,TRBD2,once,TRBV2,15
CASSFQTGTEGEAFF,TGCGCCAGCAGCTTCCAAACCGGGACGGAGGGCGAAGCTTTCTTT,TRBJ1-1,-,-,TRBV5-1,15
CASSIRQVAAYNYGYTF,TGTGCCAGTAGTATTAGGCAAGTGGCAGCGTATAACTATGGCTACACCTTC,TRBJ1-2,-,-,TRBV19,17
CASSQNTNSPLHF,TGTGCCAGCAGCCAGAACACGAATTCACCCCTCCACTTT,TRBJ1-6,-,few,TRBV5-4,13